Below, one T cell receptor beta chain is given with its context. The record originates from a study of blood T cell repertoires in COVID-19. About the research overall: Acute and convalescent COVID-19 samples came from the United States, Italy and Spain.

Original data processing: Amplification of reference gene primers provided the estimated nucleated cell counts. This table comes from immunoSEQ multiplex PCR, and its TCRdb copy is limited to in-frame clones, with some not included. V and J calls and clone size are given by that table; D and trimming were obtained from the DNA. The sample consists of approximately 90,000 clones, less than 90% of them appearing once. The sequence was collected from an elderly woman with acute or convalescent COVID-19. Sequenced material: peripheral blood.

The CDR3 sequence: CASSLGQNYNEQFF. The CDR3 DNA reads as TGTGCCAGCAGCTTGGGACAGAATTACAATGAGCAGTTCTTC. J is TRBJ2-1 and V is TRBV11-3; 7 bases map to TRBD1. This CDR3 spans 14 amino acids. Germline-derived CDR1 and CDR2 are SGHNT and YENEEA. Trimming took 3 bases from V and 4 from J; bases not matched to a gene: 3.